Given below is one TCR beta chain in context. Antigen unknown. Across 18 months, stable Graves' hyperthyroidism was marked by no progression to ophthalmopathy. Each patient was aged 18 to 65 and had newly diagnosed hyperthyroidism of under 2 months' duration. This entry belongs to a study of T cells in Graves' hyperthyroidism and ophthalmopathy. Researchers took RNA transcripts and amplified the TCR beta CDR3 regions from them. The TCR CDR3 first-round RT-PCR relied on the HTBI primer set. MiXCR, run by TCRdb on the multiplex PCR reads, gives a single entry per CDR3 protein. The table includes about 580,000 distinct CDR3 sequences, 40% to 55% detected once. Whole-study results and caveats: Blood samples included most of the expanded thyroid clonotypes exceeding 0.001.

The V gene's germline CDR1 is LNHNV and CDR2 YYDKDF (reference sequence). The CDR3 is made up of 15 amino acids. V was clipped by 4 bases and J by 3 bases; unmatched bases: 8. This sequence was found in a woman between 18 and 29 years old with Graves' hyperthyroidism. Sample: peripheral blood or thyroid tissue (not recorded which). This chain connects TRBV15 to TRBJ2-7; 8 bases are shared with TRBD1. CDR3 coding DNA: TGTGCCACCAGCACCGCCACCGGGACAGGCTACGAGCAGTACTTC. It specifies CATSTATGTGYEQYF. The whole variable domain, remainder taken from reference TRBV15 and TRBJ2-7, is DAMVIQNPRYQVTQFGKPVTLSCSQTLNHNVMYWYQQKSSQAPKLLFHYYDKDFNNEADTPDNFQSRRPNTSFCFLDIRSPGLGDTAMYLCATSTATGTGYEQYFGPGTRLTVT.